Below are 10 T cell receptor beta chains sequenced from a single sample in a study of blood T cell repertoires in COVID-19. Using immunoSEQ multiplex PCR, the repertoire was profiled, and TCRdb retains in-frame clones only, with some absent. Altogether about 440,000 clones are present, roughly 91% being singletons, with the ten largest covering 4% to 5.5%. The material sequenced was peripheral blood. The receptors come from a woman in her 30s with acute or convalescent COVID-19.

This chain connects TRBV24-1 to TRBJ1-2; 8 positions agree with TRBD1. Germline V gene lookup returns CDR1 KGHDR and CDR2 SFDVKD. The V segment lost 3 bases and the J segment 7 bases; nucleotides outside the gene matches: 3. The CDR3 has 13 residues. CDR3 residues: CATSDQGAGGYTF. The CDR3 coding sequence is TGTGCCACCAGTGATCAGGGGGCTGGTGGCTACACCTTC.

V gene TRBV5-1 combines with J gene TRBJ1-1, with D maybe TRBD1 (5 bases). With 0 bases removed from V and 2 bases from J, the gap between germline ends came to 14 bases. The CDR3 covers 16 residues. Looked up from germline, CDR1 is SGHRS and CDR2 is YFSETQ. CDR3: CASSLGRVGGNTEAFF. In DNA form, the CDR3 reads TGCGCCAGCAGCTTGGGAAGGGTGGGGGGAAACACTGAAGCTTTCTTT. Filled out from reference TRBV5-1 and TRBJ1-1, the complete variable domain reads KAGVTQTPRYLIKTRGQQVTLSCSPISGHRSVSWYQQTPGQGLQFLFEYFSETQRNKGNFPGRFSGRQFSNSRSEMNVSTLELGDSALYLCASSLGRVGGNTEAFFGQGTRLTVV.

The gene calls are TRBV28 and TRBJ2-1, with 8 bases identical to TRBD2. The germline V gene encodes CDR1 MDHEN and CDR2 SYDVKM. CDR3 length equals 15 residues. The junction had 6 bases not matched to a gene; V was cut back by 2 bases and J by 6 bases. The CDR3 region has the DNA TGTGCCAGCAGTTTAGCCGGGGGGGCCCCCAATGAGCAGTTCTTC. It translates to CASSLAGGAPNEQFF.

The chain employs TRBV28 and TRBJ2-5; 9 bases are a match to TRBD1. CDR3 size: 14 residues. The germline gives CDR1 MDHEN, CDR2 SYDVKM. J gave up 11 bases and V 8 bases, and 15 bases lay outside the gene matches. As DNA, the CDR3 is TGTGCCAGCGGATTCGGACAGGGGAAGAATGTTCAGTACTTC. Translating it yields CASGFGQGKNVQYF.

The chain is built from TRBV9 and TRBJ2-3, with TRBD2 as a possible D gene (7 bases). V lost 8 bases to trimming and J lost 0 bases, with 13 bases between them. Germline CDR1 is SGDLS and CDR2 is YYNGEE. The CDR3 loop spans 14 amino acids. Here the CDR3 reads CASNGGGSTDTQYF. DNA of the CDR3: TGTGCCAGTAATGGGGGGGGCAGCACAGATACGCAGTATTTT.

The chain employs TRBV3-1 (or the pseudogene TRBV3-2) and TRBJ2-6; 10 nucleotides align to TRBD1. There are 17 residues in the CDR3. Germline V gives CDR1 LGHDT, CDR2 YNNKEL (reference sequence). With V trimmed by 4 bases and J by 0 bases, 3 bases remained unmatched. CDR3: CASSRRTGGSGANVLTF. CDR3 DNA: TGTGCCAGCAGCCGACGGACAGGGGGCTCTGGGGCCAACGTCCTGACTTTC.

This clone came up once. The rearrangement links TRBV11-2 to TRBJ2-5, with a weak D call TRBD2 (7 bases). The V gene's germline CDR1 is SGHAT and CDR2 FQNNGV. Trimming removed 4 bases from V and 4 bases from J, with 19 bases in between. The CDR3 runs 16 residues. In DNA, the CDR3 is TGTGCCAGCAGCTCGAGTGGGGGGGCCGCGGGAGAGACCCAGTACTTC. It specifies CASSSSGGAAGETQYF.

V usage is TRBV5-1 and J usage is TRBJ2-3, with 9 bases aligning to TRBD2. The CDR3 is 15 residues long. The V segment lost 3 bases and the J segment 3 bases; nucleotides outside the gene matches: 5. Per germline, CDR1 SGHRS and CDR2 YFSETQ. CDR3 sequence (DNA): TGCGCCAGCAGCTCCCTTAGCGGGGGTACAGATACGCAGTATTTT. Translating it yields CASSSLSGGTDTQYF.

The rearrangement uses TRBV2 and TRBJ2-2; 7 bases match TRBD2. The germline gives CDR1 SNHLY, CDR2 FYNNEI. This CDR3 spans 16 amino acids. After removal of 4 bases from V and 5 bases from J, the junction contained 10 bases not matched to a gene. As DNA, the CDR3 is TGTGCCAGCAGTGTAGCATCGAGCGGGGTTACCGGGGAGCTGTTTTTT. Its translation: CASSVASSGVTGELFF.

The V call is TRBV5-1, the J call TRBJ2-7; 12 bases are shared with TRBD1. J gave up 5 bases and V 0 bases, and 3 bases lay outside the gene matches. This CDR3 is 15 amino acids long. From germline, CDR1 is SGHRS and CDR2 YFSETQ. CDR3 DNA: TGCGCCAGCAGCTTGGAGGGACAGGGGGCTAACGAGCAGTACTTC. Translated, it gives CASSLEGQGANEQYF.